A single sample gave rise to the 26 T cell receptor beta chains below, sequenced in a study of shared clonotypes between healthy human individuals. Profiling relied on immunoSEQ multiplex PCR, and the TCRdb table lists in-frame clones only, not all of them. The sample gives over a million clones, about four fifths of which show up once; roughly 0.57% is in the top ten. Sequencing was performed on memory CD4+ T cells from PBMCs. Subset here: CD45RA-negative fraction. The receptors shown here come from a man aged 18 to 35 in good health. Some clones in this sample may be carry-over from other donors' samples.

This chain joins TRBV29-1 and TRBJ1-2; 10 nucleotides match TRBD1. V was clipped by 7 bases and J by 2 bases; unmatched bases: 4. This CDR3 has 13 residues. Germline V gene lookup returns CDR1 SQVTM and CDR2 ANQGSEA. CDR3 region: CSAQGQGNYGYTF. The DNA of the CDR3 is TGCAGCGCCCAGGGACAGGGGAACTATGGCTACACCTTC.

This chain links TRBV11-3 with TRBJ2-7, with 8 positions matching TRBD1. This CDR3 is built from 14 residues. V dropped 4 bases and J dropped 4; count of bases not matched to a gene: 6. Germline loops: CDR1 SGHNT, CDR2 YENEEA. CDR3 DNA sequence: TGTGCCAGCAGCTCGGGACAGGAGCTATACGAGCAGTACTTC. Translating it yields CASSSGQELYEQYF.

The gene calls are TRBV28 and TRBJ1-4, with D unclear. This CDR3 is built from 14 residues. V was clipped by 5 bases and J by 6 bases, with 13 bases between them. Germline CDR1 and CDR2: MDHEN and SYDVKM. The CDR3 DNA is TGTGCCAGCAGTAGTCCAGGATCGGATGAAAAACTGTTTTTT. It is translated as CASSSPGSDEKLFF.

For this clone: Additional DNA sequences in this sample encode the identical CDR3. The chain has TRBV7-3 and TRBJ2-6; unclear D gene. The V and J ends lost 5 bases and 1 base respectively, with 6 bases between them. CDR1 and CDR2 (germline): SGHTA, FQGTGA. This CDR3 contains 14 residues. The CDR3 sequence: CASSLMSGANVLTF. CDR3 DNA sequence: TGTGCCAGCAGCCTGATGTCTGGGGCCAACGTCCTGACTTTC.

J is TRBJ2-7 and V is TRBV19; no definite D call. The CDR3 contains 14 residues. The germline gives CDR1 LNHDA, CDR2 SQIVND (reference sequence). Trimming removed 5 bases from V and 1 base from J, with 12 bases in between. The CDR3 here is CASSLQHLSYEQYF. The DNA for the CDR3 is TGTGCCAGTAGTCTCCAGCACCTGTCCTACGAGCAGTACTTC.

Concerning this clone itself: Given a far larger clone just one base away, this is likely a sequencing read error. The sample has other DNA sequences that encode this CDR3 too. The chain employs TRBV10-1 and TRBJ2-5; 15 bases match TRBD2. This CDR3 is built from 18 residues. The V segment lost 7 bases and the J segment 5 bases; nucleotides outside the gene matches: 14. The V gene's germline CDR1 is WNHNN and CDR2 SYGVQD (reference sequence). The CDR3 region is CASNIGLAGGMDGETQYF. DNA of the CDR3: TGCGCCAGCAACATAGGACTAGCGGGAGGGATGGATGGGGAGACCCAGTACTTC.

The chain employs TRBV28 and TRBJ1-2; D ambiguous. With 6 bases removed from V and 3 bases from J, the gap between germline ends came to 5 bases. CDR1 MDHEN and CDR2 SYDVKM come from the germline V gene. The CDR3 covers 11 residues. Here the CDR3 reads CASRQDYGYTF. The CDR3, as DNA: TGTGCCAGCAGGCAGGACTATGGCTACACCTTC.

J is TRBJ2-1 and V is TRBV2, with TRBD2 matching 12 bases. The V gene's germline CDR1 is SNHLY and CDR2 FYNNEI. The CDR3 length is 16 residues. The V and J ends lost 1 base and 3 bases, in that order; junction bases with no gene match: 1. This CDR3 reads CASSEGTSGNYNEQFF. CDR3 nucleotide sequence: TGTGCCAGCAGTGAAGGGACTAGCGGGAACTACAATGAGCAGTTCTTC.

The CDR3 region has the DNA TGTGCCAGCAGCGCTGGGACAGGTCGTTACTACGAGCAGTACTTC. This translates into CASSAGTGRYYEQYF. The chain combines TRBV9 with TRBJ2-7, with TRBD1 matching over 8 bases. Trimming took 3 bases from V and 3 from J; bases not matched to a gene: 8. Germline V CDR1 and CDR2: SGDLS, YYNGEE. The CDR3 covers 15 residues.

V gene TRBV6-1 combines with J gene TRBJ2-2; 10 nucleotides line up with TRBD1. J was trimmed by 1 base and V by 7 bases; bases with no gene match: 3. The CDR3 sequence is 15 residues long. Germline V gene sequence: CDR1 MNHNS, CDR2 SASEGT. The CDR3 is CASTWDRGNTGELFF. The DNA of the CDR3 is TGTGCCAGCACCTGGGACAGGGGGAACACCGGGGAGCTGTTTTTT.

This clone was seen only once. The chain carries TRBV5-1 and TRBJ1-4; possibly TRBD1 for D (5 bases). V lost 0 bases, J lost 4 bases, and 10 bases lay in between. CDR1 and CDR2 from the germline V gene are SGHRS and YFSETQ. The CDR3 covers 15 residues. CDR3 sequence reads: CASSLAPGLNEKLFF. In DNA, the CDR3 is TGCGCCAGCAGCTTGGCCCCGGGGCTTAATGAAAAACTGTTTTTT.

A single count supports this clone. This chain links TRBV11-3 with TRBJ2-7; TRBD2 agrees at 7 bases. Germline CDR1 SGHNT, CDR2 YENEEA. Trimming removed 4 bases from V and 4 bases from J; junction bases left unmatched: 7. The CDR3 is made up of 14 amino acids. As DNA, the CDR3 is TGTGCCAGCAGCTCCGGGACTACCTCATACGAGCAGTACTTC. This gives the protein CASSSGTTSYEQYF. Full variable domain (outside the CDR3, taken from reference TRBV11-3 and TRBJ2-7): EAGVVQSPRYKIIEKKQPVAFWCNPISGHNTLYWYLQNLGQGPELLIRYENEEAVDDSQLPKDRFSAERLKGVDSTLKIQPAELGDSAVYLCASSSGTTSYEQYFGPGTRLTVT.

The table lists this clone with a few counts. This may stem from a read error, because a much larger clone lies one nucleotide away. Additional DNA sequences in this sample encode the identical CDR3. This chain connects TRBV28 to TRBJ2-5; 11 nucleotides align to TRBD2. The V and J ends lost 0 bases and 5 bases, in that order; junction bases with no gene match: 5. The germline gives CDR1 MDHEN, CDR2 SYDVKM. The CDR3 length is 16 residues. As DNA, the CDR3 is TGTGCCAGCAGTTTATGGGGTAGCGGGAGGGAGGAGACCCAGTACTTC. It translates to CASSLWGSGREETQYF. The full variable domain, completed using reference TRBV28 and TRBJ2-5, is DVKVTQSSRYLVKRTGEKVFLECVQDMDHENMFWYRQDPGLGLRLIYFSYDVKMKEKGDIPEGYSVSREKKERFSLILESASTNQTSMYLCASSLWGSGREETQYFGPGTRLLVL.

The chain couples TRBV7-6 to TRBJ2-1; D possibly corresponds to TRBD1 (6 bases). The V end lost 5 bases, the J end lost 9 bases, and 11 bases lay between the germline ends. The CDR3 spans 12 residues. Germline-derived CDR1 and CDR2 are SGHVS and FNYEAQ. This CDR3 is CASSLARGEQFF. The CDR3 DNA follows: TGTGCCAGCAGCCTTGCCAGGGGTGAGCAGTTCTTC.

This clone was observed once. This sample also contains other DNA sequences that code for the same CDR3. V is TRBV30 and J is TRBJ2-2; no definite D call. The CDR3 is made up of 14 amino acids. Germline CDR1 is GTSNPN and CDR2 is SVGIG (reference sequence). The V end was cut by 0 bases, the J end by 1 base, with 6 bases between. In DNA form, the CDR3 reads TGTGCCTGGAGTGTTGTCCTGAACACCGGGGAGCTGTTTTTT. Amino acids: CAWSVVLNTGELFF.

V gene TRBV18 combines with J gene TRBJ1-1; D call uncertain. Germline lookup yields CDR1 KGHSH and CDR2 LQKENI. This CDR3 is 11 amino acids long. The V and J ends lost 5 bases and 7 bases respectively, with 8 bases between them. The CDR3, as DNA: TGTGCCAGCTCAAATCGAGGTGAAGCTTTCTTT. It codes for CASSNRGEAFF. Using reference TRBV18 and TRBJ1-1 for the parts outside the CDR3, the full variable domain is NAGVMQNPRHLVRRRGQEARLRCSPMKGHSHVYWYRQLPEEGLKFMVYLQKENIIDESGMPKERFSAEFPKEGPSILRIQQVVRGDSAAYFCASSNRGEAFFGQGTRLTVV.

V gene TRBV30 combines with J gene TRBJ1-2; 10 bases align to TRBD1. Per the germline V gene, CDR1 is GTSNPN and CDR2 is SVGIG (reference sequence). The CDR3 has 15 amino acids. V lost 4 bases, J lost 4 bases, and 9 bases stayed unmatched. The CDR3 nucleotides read TGTGCCTGGATTCTACCGACAGGGGGCAGCTATGGCTACACCTTC. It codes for CAWILPTGGSYGYTF.

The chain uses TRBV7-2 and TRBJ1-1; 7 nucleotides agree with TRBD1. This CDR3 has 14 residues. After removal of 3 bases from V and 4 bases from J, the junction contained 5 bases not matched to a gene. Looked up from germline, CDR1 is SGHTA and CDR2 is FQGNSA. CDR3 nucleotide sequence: TGTGCCAGCAGCTTTCACAGGGGTGCCACTGAAGCTTTCTTT. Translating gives CASSFHRGATEAFF.

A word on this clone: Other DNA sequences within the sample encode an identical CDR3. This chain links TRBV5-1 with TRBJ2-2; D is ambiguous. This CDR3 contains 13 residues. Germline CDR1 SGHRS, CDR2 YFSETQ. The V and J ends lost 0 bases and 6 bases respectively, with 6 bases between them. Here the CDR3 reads CASSLGGPGELFF. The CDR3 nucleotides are TGCGCCAGCAGCTTGGGAGGACCCGGGGAGCTGTTTTTT.

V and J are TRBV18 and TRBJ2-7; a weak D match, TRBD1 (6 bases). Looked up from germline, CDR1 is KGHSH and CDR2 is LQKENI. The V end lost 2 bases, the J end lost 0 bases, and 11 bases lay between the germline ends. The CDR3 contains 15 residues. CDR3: CASSPDRPSSYEQYF. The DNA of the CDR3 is TGTGCCAGCTCACCAGACAGGCCTAGCTCCTACGAGCAGTACTTC.

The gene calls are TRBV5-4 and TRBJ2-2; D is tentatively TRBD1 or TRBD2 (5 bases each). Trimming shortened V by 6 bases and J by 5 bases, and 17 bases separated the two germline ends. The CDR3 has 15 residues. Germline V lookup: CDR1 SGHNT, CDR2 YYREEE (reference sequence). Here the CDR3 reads CASTSSQGGTGELFF. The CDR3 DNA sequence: TGTGCCAGCACCAGCTCCCAGGGCGGGACCGGGGAGCTGTTTTTT.

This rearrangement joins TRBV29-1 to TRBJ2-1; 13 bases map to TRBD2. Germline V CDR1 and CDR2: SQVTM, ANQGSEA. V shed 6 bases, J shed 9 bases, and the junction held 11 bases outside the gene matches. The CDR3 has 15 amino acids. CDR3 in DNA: TGCAGCGTGGACAAAGGACTAGCGGGAGCGAGTGAGCAGTTCTTC. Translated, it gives CSVDKGLAGASEQFF.

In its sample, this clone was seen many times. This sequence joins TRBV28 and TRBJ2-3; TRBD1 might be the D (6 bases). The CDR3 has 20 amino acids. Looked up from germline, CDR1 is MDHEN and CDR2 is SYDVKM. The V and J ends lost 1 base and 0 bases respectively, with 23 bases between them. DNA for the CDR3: TGTGCCAGCAGTTTATTAGTATTCGGCAGGGGCCTAGTTAGCACAGATACGCAGTATTTT. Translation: CASSLLVFGRGLVSTDTQYF.

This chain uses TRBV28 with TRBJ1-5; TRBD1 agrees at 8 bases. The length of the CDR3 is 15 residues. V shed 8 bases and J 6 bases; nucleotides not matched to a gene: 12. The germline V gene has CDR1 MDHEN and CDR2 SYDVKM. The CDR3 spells CASRKPQGAIQPQHF. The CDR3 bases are TGTGCCAGCCGTAAACCCCAGGGGGCAATTCAGCCCCAGCATTTT.

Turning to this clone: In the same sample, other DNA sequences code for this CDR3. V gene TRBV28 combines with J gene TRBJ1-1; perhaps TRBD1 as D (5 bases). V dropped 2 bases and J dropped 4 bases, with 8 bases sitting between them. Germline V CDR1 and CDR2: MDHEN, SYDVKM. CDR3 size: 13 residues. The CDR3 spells CASSLRGLTEAFF. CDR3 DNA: TGTGCCAGCAGTTTACGGGGCCTCACTGAAGCTTTCTTT.

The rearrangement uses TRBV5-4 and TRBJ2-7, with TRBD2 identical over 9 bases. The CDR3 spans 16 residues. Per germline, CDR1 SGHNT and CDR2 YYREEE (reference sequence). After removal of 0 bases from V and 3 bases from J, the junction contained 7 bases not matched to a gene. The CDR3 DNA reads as TGTGCCAGCAGCTTGGGAGCGGGAGGTTCATACTACGAGCAGTACTTC. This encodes CASSLGAGGSYYEQYF.